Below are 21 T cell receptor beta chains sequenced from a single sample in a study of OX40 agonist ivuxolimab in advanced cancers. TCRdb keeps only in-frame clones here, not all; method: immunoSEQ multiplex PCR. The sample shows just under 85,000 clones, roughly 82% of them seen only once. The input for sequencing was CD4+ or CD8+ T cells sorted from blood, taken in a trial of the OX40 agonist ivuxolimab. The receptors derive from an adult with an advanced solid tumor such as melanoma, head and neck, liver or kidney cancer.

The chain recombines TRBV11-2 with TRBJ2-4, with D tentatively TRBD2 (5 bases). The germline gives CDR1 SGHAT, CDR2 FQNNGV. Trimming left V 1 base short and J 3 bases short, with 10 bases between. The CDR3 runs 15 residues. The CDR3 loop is CASSLGGRDKNIQYF. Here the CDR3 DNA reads TGTGCCAGCAGCTTAGGAGGGCGAGACAAAAACATTCAGTACTTC.

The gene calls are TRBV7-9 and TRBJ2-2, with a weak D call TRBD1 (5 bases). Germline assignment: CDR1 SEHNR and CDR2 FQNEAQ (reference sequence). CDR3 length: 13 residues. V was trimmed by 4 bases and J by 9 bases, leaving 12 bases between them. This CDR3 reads CASSSDSRRELFF. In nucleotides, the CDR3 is TGTGCCAGCAGCTCCGACAGCCGCCGGGAGCTGTTTTTT.

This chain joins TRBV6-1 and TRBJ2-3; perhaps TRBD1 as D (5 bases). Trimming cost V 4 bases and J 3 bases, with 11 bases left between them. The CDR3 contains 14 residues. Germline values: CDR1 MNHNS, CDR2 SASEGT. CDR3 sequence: CASSGHSGTDTQYF. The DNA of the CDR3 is TGTGCCAGCAGTGGACATTCAGGGACAGATACGCAGTATTTT.

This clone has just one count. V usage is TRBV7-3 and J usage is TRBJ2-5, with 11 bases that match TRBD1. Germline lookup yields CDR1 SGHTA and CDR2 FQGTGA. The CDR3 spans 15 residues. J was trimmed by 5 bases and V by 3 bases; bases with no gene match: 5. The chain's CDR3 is CASSFGTGGWETQYF. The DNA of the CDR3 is TGTGCCAGCAGCTTTGGGACAGGGGGTTGGGAGACCCAGTACTTC.

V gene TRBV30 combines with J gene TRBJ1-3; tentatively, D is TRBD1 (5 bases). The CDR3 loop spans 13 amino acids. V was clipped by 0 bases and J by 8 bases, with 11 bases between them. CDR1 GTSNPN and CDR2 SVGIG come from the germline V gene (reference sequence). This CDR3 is CAWSVREGDTIYF. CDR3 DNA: TGTGCCTGGAGTGTACGGGAAGGGGACACCATATATTTT.

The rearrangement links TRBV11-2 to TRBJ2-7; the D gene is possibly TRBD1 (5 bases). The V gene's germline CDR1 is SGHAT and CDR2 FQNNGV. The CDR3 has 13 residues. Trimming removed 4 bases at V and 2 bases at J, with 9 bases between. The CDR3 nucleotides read TGTGCCAGCAGCTGGGCAGGGACCTACGAGCAGTACGTC. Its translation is CASSWAGTYEQYV.

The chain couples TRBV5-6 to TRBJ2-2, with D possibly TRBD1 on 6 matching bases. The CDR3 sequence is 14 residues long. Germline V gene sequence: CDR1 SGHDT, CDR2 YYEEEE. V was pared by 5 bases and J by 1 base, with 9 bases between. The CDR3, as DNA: TGTGCCAGCAGGACGACAGGGAACACCGGGGAGCTGTTTTTT. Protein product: CASRTTGNTGELFF. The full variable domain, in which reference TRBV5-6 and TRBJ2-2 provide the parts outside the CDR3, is DAGVTQSPTHLIKTRGQQVTLRCSPKSGHDTVSWYQQALGQGPQFIFQYYEEEERQRGNFPDRFSGHQFPNYSSELNVNALLLGDSALYLCASRTTGNTGELFFGEGSRLTVL.

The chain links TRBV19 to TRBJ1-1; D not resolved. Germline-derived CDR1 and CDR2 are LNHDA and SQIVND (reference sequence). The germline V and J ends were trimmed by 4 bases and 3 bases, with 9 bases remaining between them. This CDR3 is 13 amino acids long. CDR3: CASSKDLDTEAFF. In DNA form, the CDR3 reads TGTGCCAGTAGTAAGGACCTGGACACTGAAGCTTTCTTT.

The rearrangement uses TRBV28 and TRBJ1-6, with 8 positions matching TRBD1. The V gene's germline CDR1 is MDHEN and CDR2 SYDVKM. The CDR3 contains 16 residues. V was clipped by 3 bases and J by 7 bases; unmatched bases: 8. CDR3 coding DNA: TGTGCCAGCAGTTTTCCTCGAACAGGGGGGAATTCACCCCTCCACTTT. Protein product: CASSFPRTGGNSPLHF. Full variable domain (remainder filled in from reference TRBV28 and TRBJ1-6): DVKVTQSSRYLVKRTGEKVFLECVQDMDHENMFWYRQDPGLGLRLIYFSYDVKMKEKGDIPEGYSVSREKKERFSLILESASTNQTSMYLCASSFPRTGGNSPLHFGNGTRLTVT.

The CDR3 DNA follows: TGTGCCAGCAGCAAGACAGGGGGAAATTCACCCCTCCACTTT. It yields the protein CASSKTGGNSPLHF. The chain employs TRBV7-3 and TRBJ1-6; 9 bases are a match to TRBD1. J lost 7 bases, V lost 5 bases, and 3 bases had no gene match. The CDR3 runs to 14 residues. The germline CDR1 and CDR2 sequences are SGHTA and FQGTGA.

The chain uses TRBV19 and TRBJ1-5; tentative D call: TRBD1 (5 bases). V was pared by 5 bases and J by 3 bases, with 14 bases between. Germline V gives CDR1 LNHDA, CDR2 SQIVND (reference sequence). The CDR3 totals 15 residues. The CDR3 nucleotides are TGTGCCAGTAGTTATCCCCGACAGTCCAATCAGCCCCAGCATTTT. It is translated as CASSYPRQSNQPQHF. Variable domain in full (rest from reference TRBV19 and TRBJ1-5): DGGITQSPKYLFRKEGQNVTLSCEQNLNHDAMYWYRQDPGQGLRLIYYSQIVNDFQKGDIAEGYSVSREKKESFPLTVTSAQKNPTAFYLCASSYPRQSNQPQHFGDGTRLSIL.

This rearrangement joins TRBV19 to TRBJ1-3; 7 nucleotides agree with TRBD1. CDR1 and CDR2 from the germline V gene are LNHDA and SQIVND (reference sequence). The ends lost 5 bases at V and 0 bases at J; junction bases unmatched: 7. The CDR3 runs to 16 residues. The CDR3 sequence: CASSPDRTSSGNTIYF. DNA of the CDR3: TGTGCCAGTAGTCCGGACAGGACAAGCTCTGGAAACACCATATATTTT.

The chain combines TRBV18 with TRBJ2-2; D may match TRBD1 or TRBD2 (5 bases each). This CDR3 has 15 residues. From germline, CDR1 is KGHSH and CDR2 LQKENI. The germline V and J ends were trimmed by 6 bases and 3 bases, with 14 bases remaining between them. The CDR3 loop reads CASSPRRGDTGELFF. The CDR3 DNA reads TGTGCCAGCTCCCCCAGGAGAGGGGACACCGGGGAGCTGTTTTTT.

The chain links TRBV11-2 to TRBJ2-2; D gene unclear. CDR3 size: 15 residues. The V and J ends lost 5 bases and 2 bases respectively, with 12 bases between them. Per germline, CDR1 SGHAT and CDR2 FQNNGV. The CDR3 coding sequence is TGTGCCAGCAGCGCCTCCGGGTCTAACACCGGGGAGCTGTTTTTT. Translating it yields CASSASGSNTGELFF.

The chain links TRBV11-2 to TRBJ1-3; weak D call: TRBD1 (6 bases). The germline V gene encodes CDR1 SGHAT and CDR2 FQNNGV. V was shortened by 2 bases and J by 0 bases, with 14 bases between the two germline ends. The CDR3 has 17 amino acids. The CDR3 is CASSLQGLRVSGNTIYF. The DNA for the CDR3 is TGTGCCAGCAGCTTACAGGGGCTGAGGGTCTCTGGAAACACCATATATTTT.

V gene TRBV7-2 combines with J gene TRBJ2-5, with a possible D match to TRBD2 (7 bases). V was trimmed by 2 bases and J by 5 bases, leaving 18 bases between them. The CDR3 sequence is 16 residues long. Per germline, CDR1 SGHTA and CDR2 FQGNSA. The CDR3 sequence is CASSLRGGNYGETQYF. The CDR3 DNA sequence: TGTGCCAGCAGCTTAAGGGGGGGAAACTACGGGGAGACCCAGTACTTC.

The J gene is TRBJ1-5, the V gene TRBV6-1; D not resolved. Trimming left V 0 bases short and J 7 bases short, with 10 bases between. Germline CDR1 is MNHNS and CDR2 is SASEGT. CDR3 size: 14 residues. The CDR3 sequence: CASSEARREQPQHF. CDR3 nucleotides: TGTGCCAGCAGTGAAGCGAGGAGGGAACAGCCCCAGCATTTT.

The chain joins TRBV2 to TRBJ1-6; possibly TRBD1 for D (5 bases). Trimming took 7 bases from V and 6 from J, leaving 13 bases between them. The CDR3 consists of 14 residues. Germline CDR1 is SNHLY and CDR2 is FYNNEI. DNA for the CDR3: TGTGCCAGCAACGAAGGGGTCCGTAATTCACCCCTCCACTTT. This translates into CASNEGVRNSPLHF.

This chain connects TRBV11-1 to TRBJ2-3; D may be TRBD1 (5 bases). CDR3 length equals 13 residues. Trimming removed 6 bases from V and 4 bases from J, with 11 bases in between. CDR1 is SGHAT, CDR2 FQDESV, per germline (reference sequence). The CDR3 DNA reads TGTGCCAGCAGTCCAGGGTTCCCAGATACGCAGTATTTT. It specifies CASSPGFPDTQYF.

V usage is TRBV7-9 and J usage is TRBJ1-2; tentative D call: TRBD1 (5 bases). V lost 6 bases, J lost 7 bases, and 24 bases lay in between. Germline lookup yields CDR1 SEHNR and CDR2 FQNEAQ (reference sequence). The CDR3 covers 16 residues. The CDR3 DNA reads TGTGCCAGCAGTTCACTCACAAGGGGTCCCTCAGTTGGCTACACCTTC. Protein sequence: CASSSLTRGPSVGYTF.

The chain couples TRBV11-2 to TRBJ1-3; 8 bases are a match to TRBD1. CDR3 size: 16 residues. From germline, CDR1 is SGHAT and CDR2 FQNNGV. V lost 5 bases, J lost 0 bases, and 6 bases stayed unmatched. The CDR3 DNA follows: TGTGCCAGCAGCGTAGGACAGGGCCCCTCTGGAAACACCATATATTTT. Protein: CASSVGQGPSGNTIYF.